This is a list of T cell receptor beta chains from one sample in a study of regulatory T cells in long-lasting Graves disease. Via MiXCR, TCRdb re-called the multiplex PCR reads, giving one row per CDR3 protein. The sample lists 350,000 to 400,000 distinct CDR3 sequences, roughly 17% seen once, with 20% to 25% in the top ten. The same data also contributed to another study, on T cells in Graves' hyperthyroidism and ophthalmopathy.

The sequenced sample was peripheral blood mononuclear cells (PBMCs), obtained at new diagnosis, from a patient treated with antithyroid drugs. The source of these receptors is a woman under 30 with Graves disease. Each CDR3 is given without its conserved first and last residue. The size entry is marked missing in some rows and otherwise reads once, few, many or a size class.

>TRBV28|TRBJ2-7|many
ASTRGGRGLLSSYEQY
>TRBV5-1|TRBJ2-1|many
ASSSPGEASTPEQF
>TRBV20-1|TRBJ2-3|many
SASPLAGFTDTQY
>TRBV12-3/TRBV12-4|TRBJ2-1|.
ASSLLAGAWHNEQF
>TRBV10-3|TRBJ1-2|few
AISPDPSDRGGGYT
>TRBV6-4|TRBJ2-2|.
ASSPGGLAWAGELF
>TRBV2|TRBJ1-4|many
ASRTLIKEKLF
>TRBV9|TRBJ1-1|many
ASSVAVGKGTEAF
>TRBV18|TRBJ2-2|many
ASSPRTSGNTGELF
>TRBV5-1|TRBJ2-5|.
ASIPRPSPQETQY
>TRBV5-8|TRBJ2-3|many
ASSLGSSGLPDTQY
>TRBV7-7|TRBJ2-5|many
ASSLGRRDRGLETQY
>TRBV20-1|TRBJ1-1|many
SAPLWDTEAF
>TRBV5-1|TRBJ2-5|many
ASSLPSGNLQETQY
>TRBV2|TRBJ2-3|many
ASSVGAPRGDTQY
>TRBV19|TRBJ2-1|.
ASKTGSGFEF
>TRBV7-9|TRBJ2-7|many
ASSSRVGTGFYEQY
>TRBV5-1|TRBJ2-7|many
ASSLEAGGTYEQY
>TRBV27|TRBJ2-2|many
ASSPRQGAGELF
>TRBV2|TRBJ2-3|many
ATLAPGDTQY
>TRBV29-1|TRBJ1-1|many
SAEGTGGTEAF
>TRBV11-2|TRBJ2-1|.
ASSLRTSAANEQF
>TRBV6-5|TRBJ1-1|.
ASSLQGEDTEAF
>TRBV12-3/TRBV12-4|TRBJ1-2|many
ASSPGGGGYT
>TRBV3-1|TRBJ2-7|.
ASSQTLYEQY
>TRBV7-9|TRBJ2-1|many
ASSLEQGIYNEQF
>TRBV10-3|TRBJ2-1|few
ATSAGTGNYNEQF
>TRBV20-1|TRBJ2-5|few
SATRDGRQVAQY
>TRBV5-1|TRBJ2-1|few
ASSLRGQGAANEQF
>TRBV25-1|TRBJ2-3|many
ASSGGTPVSTQY
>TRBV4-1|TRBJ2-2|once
ASSIAGGRVTGELF
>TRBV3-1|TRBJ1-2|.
ASSVGSIYGYT
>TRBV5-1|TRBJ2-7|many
ASSRGQGLAYEQY
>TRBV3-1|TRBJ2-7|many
ASREGSSYEQY
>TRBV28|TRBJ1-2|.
ASTNGFNYGYT
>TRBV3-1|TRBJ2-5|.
ASSQDPPVWGGLETQY
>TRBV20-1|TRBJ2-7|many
SARTGNYEQY
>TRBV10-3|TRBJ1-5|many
ATGGEVQPQH
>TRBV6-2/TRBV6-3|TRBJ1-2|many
ATHGGTSNYGYT
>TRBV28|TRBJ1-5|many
ASLTLGGFYSNQPQH
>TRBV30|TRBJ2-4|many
AWKIAGGNIQY
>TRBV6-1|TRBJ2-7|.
TSSPTSGLSYEQY
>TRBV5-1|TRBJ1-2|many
ASSRRPDSLGGYGYT
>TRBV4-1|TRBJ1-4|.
ASGITGDLNEKLF
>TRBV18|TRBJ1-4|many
ASSPDSTVSGKLF
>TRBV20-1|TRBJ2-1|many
SARDLLGYNEQF
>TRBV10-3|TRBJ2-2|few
AISESEASIGELF
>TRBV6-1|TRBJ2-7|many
ASSESNGRGEQY
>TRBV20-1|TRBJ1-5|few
SAVPGRGSNQPQH
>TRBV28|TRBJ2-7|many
ASSPPPGQGSQY
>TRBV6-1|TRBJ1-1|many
ASSEAMGSTEAF
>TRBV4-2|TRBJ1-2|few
ASSQQRLGTGDGYT
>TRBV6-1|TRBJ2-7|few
AIRPTGGTYEQY
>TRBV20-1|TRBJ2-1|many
SARGSSGNEQF
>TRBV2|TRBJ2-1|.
ASSEAGPGEQF
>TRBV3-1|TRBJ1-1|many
ASSYWGGGDTEAF
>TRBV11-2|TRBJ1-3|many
ASSLQAGNTIY
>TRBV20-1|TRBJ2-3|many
SAASRQRTDTQY
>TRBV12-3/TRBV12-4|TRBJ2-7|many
ASSAGGLAGAEQY
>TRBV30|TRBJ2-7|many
AWRLKMDEQY